This TCR beta chain was identified in a study of blood T cell repertoires in COVID-19. Across the study: Acute and convalescent COVID-19 specimens originated in the United States, Italy and Spain. PBMCs, B-cell-depleted T cells, or T cells were the source of the cDNA or gDNA that made up the material.

J was trimmed by 2 bases and V by 3 bases; bases with no gene match: 1. Per the germline V gene, CDR1 is SEHNR and CDR2 is FQNEAQ (reference sequence). CDR3 length equals 14 residues. The assay was immunoSEQ multiplex PCR, and TCRdb's table has in-frame clones only and misses some. The table has 150,000 to 200,000 clones, around 88% seen once; the top ten hold over 4.5%. This receptor was identified in a human donor in a cohort sampled during active COVID-19. Sequencing was performed on peripheral blood. The chain employs TRBV7-9 and TRBJ2-5; TRBD2 matches at 9 bases. The CDR3 protein is CASSFSGSQETQYF. The CDR3 coding sequence is TGTGCCAGCAGCTTTAGCGGGAGTCAAGAGACCCAGTACTTC.